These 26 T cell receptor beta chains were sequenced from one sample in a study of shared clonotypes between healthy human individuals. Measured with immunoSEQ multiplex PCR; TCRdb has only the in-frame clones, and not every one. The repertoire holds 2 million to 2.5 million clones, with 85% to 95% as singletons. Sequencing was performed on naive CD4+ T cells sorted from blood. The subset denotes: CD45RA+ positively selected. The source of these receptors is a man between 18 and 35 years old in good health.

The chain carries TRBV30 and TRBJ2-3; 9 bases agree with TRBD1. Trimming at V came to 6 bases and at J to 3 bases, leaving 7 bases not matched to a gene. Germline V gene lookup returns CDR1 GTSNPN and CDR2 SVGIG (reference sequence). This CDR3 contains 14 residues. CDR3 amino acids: CACSGQGLTDTQYF. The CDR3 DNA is TGTGCCTGCTCGGGACAGGGATTGACAGATACGCAGTATTTT.

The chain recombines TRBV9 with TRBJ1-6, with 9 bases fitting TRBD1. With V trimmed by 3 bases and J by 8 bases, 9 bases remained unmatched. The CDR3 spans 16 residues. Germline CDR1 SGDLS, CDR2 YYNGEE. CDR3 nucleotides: TGTGCCAGCAGCGCAAGTCCGGGACAGGGATATTCACCCCTCCACTTT. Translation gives CASSASPGQGYSPLHF.

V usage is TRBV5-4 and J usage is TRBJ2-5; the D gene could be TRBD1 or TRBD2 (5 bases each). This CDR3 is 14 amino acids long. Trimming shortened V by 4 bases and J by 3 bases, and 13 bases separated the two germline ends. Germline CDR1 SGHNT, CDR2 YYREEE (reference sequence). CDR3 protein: CASSREGREETQYF. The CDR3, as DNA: TGTGCCAGCAGCCGCGAGGGGCGCGAAGAGACCCAGTACTTC.

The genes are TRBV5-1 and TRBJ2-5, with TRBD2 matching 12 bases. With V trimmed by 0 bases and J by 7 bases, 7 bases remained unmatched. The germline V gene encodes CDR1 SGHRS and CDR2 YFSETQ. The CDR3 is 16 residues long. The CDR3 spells CASSLGGLAGGGTQYF. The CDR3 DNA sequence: TGCGCCAGCAGCTTGGGGGGACTAGCGGGTGGAGGGACCCAGTACTTC.

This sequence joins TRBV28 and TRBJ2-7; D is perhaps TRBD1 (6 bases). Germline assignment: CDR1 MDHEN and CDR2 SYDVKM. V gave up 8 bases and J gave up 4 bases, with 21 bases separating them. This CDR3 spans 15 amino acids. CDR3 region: CASSYFGTGSYEQYF. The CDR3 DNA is TGTGCCAGCTCTTACTTTGGAACAGGGTCTTACGAGCAGTACTTC. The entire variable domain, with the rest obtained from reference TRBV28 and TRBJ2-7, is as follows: DVKVTQSSRYLVKRTGEKVFLECVQDMDHENMFWYRQDPGLGLRLIYFSYDVKMKEKGDIPEGYSVSREKKERFSLILESASTNQTSMYLCASSYFGTGSYEQYFGPGTRLTVT.

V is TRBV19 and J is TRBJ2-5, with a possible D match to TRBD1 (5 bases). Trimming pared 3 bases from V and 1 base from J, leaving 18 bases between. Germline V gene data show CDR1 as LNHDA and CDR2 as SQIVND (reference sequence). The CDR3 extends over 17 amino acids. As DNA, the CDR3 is TGTGCCAGTAGTATGAAGGTTGGCACAGGAGTCCAAGAGACCCAGTACTTC. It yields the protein CASSMKVGTGVQETQYF.

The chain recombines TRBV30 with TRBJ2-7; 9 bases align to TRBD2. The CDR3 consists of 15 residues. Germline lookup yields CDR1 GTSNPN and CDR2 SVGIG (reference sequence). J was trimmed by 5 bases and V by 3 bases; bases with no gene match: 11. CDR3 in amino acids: CAWSTQGTSSHEQYF. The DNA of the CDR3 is TGTGCCTGGAGCACCCAGGGGACTAGCAGCCACGAGCAGTACTTC. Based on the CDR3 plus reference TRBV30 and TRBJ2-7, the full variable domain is SQTIHQWPATLVQPVGSPLSLECTVEGTSNPNLYWYRQAAGRGLQLLFYSVGIGQISSEVPQNLSASRPQDRQFILSSKKLLLSDSGFYLCAWSTQGTSSHEQYFGPGTRLTVT.

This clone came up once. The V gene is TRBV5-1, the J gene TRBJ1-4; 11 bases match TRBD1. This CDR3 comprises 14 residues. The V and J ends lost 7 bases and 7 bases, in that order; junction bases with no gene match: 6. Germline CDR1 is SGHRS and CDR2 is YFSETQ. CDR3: CASGTGGFGEKLFF. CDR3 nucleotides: TGCGCCAGCGGGACAGGGGGTTTCGGTGAAAAACTGTTTTTT.

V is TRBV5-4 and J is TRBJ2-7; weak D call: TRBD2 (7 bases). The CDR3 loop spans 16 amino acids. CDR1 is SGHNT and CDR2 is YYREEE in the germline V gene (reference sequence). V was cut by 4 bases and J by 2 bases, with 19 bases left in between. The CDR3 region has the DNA TGTGCCAGCAGCAAGGGGGGGCTAGCGGCCACCTACGAGCAGTACTTC. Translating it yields CASSKGGLAATYEQYF. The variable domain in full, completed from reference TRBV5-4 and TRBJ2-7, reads ETGVTQSPTHLIKTRGQQVTLRCSSQSGHNTVSWYQQALGQGPQFIFQYYREEENGRGNFPPRFSGLQFPNYSSELNVNALELDDSALYLCASSKGGLAATYEQYFGPGTRLTVT.

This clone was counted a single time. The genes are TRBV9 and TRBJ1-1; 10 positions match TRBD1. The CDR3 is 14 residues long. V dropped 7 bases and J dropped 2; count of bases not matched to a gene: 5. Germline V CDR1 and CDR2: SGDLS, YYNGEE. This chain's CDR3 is CASGRDRGNTEAFF. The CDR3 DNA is TGTGCCAGCGGCCGGGACAGGGGCAACACTGAAGCTTTCTTT.

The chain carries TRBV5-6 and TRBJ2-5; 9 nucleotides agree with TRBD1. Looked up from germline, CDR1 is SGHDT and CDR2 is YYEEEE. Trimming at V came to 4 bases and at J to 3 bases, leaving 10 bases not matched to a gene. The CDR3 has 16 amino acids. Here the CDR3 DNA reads TGTGCCAGCAGCCTTGCGGACAGGGGTGGAGAAGAGACCCAGTACTTC. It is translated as CASSLADRGGEETQYF.

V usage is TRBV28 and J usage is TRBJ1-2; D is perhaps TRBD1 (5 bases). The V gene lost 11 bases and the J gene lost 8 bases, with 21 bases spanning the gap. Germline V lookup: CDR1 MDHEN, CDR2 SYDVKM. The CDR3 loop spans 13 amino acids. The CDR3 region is CAAGGAAFEGYTF. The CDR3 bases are TGTGCCGCCGGCGGGGCCGCTTTCGAAGGCTACACCTTC.

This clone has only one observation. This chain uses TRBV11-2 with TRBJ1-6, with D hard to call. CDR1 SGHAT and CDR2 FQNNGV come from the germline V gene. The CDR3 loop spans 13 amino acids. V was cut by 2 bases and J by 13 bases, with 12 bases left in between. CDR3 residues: CASSLSSPGPLHF. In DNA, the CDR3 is TGTGCCAGCAGCTTAAGCAGCCCGGGGCCCCTCCACTTT.

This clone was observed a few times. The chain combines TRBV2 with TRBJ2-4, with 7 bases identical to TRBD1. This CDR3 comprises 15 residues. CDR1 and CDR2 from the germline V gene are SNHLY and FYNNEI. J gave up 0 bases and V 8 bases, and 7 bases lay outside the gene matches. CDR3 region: CASRGQALAKNIQYF. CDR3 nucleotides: TGTGCCAGCCGTGGACAGGCCTTAGCCAAAAACATTCAGTACTTC.

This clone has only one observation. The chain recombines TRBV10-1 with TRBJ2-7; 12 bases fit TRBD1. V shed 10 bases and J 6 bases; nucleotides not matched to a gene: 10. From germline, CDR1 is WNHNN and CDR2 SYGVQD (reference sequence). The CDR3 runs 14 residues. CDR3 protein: CATPPGTGGTEQYF. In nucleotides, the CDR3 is TGCGCCACACCCCCCGGGACAGGGGGCACCGAGCAGTACTTC.

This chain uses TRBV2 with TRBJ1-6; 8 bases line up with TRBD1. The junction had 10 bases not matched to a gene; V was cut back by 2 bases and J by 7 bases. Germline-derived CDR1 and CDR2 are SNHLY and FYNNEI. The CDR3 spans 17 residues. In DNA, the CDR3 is TGTGCCAGCAGTGAATCGGGACAGGCCTTTATCAATTCACCCCTCCACTTT. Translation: CASSESGQAFINSPLHF.

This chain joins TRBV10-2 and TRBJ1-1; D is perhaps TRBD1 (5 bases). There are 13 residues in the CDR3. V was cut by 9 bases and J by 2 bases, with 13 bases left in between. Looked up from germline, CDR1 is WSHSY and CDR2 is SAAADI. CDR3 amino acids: CASNTGFNTEAFF. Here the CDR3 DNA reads TGCGCCAGTAACACAGGATTCAACACTGAAGCTTTCTTT.

The chain's CDR3 is CASSLWGSQETQYF. The CDR3 nucleotides read TGTGCCAGCAGTTTATGGGGCAGCCAAGAGACCCAGTACTTC. The rearrangement uses TRBV27 and TRBJ2-5, with D possibly matching TRBD1 (5 bases). This CDR3 spans 14 amino acids. Germline V gene data show CDR1 as MNHEY and CDR2 as SMNVEV (reference sequence). Trimming stripped 1 base from V and 1 base from J, with 7 bases between.

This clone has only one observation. The CDR3 DNA follows: TGTGCCAGCATCCTGACTGACAGGGGGCAAGAGACCCAGTACTTC. Translating it yields CASILTDRGQETQYF. This chain uses TRBV6-6 with TRBJ2-5; 9 bases are a match to TRBD1. The trim removed 7 bases at V and 2 bases at J, leaving 8 bases unmatched. CDR3 length equals 15 residues. The V gene's germline CDR1 is MNHNY and CDR2 SVGAGI (reference sequence).

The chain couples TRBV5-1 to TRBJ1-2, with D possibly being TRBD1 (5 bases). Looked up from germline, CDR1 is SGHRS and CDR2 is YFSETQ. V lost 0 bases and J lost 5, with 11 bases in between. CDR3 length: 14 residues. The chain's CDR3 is CASSLDGGWYGYTF. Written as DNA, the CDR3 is TGCGCCAGCAGCTTGGACGGGGGTTGGTATGGCTACACCTTC.

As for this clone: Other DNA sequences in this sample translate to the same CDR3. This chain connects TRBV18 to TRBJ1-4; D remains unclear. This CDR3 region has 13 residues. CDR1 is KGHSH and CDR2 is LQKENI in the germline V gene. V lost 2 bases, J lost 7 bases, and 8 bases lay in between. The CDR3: CASSPGVGEKLFF. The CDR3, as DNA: TGTGCCAGCTCACCAGGGGTCGGTGAAAAACTGTTTTTT. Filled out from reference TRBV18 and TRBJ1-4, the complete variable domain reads NAGVMQNPRHLVRRRGQEARLRCSPMKGHSHVYWYRQLPEEGLKFMVYLQKENIIDESGMPKERFSAEFPKEGPSILRIQQVVRGDSAAYFCASSPGVGEKLFFGSGTQLSVL.

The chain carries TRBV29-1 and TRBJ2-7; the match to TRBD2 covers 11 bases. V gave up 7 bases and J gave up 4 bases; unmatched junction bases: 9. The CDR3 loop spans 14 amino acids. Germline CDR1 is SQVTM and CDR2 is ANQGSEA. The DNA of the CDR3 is TGCAGCGCTAAGACTAGCGGGAAAGATTACGAGCAGTACTTC. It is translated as CSAKTSGKDYEQYF.

CDR3 nucleotide sequence: TGTGCCAGCAGCTTGCCCAGCGGGGGGCTCAGCACAGATACGCAGTATTTT. This encodes CASSLPSGGLSTDTQYF. The V and J genes are TRBV5-4 and TRBJ2-3; 9 bases map to TRBD2. Germline values: CDR1 SGHNT, CDR2 YYREEE (reference sequence). This CDR3 comprises 17 residues. The junction had 6 bases not matched to a gene; V was cut back by 1 base and J by 0 bases.

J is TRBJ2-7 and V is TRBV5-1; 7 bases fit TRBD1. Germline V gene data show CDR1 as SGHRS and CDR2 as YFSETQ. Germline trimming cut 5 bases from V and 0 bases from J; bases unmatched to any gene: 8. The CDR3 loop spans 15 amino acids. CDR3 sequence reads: CASRTGTASSYEQYF. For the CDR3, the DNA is TGCGCCAGCAGAACCGGGACAGCGAGCTCCTACGAGCAGTACTTC.

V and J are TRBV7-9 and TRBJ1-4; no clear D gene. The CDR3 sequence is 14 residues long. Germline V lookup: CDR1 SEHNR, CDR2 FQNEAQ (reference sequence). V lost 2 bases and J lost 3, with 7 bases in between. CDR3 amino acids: CASSLNGANEKLFF. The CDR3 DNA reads TGTGCCAGCAGCTTAAACGGAGCTAATGAAAAACTGTTTTTT. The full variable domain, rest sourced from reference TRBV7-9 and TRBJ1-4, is DTGVSQNPRHKITKRGQNVTFRCDPISEHNRLYWYRQTLGQGPEFLTYFQNEAQLEKSRLLSDRFSAERPKGSFSTLEIQRTEQGDSAMYLCASSLNGANEKLFFGSGTQLSVL.

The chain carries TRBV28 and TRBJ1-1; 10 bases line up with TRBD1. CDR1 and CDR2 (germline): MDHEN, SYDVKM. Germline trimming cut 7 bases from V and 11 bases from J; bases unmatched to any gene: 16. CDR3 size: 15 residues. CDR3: CASTPSGTGDSRAFF. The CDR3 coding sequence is TGTGCCAGCACACCCTCCGGGACAGGGGATTCAAGGGCTTTCTTT.